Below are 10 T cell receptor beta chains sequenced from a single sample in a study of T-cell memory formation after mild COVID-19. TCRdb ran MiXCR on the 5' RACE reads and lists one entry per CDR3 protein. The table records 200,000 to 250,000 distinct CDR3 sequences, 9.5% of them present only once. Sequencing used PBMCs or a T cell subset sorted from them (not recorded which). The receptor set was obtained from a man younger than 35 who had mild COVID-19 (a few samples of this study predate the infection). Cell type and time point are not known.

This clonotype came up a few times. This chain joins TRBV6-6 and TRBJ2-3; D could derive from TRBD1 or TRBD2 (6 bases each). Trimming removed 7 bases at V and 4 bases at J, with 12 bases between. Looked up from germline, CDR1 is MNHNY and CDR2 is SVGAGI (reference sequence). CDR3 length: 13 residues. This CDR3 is CASTPRGPDTQYF. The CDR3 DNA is TGTGCCAGCACCCCCCGGGGGCCAGATACGCAGTATTTT.

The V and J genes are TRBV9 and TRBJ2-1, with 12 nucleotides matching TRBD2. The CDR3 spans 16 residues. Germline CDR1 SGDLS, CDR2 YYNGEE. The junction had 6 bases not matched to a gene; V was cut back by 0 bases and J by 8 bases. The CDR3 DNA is TGTGCCAGCAGCGTAGAGGGACTAGCGGGTGTCTATGAGCAGTTCTTC. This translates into CASSVEGLAGVYEQFF.

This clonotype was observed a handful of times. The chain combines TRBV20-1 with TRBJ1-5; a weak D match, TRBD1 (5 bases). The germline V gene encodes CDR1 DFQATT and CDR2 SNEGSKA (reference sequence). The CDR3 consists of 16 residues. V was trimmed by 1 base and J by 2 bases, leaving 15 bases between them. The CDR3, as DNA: TGCAGTGCTAGAGTTCTGGGGGTACGTCGCAATCAGCCCCAGCATTTT. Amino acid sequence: CSARVLGVRRNQPQHF.

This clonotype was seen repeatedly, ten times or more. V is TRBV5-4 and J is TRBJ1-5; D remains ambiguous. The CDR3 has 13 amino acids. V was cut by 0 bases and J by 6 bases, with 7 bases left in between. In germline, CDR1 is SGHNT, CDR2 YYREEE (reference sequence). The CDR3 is CASSLDRAQPQHF. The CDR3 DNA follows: TGTGCCAGCAGCTTGGATAGGGCTCAGCCCCAGCATTTT.

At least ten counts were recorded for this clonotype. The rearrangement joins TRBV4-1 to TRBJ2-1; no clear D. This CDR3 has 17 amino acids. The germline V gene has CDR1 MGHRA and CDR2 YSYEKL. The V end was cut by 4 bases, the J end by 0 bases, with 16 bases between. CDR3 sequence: CASSLTPFTVSYNEQFF. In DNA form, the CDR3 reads TGCGCCAGCAGCCTGACCCCCTTCACTGTCTCCTACAATGAGCAGTTCTTC.

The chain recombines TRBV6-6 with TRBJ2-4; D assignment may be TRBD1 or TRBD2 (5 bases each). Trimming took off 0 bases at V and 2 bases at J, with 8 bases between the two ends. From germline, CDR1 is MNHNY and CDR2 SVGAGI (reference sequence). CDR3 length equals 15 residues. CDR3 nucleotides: TGTGCCAGCAGTTACTCGGGGGAGACCAAAAACATTCAGTACTTC. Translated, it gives CASSYSGETKNIQYF.

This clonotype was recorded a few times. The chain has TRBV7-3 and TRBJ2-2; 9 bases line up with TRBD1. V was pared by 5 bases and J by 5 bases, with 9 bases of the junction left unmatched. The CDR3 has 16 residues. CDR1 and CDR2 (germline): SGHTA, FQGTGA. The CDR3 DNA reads TGTGCCAGCAGCCGCTCCCGGGACAGGGTTACCGGGGAGCTGTTTTTT. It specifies CASSRSRDRVTGELFF.

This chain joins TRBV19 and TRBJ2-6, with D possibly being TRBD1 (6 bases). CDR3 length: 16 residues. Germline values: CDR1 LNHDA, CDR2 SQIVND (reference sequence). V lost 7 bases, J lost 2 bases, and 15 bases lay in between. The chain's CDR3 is CASTDLPGAGANVLTF. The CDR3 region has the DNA TGTGCCAGTACCGATCTGCCAGGGGCTGGGGCCAACGTCCTGACTTTC. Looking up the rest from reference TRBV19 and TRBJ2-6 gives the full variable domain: DGGITQSPKYLFRKEGQNVTLSCEQNLNHDAMYWYRQDPGQGLRLIYYSQIVNDFQKGDIAEGYSVSREKKESFPLTVTSAQKNPTAFYLCASTDLPGAGANVLTFGAGSRLTVL.

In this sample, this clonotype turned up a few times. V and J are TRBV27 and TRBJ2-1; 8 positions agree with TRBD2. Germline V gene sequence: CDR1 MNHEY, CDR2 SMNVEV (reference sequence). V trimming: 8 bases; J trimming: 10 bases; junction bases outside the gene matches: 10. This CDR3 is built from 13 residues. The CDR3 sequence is CASFTGGAREQFF. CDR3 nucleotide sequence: TGTGCCAGCTTCACCGGGGGGGCCAGGGAGCAGTTCTTC.

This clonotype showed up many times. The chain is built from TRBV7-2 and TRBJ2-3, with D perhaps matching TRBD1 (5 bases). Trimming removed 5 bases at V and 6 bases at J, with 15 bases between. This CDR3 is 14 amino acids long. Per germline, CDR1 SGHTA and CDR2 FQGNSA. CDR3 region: CASSARQFPDTQYF. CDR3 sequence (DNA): TGTGCCAGCAGCGCACGACAGTTTCCTGATACGCAGTATTTT.